This TCR beta chain was profiled in a study of blood T cell repertoires in COVID-19. From germline, CDR1 is MNHNY and CDR2 SVGAGI (reference sequence). V dropped 2 bases and J dropped 4; count of bases not matched to a gene: 3. The CDR3 is 15 amino acids. Generated by immunoSEQ multiplex PCR, the TCRdb table keeps only in-frame clones and is missing some. The data hold about 190,000 clones, with 89% observed a single time. Sequenced sample: peripheral blood. The J gene is TRBJ2-1, the V gene TRBV6-6; 9 bases agree with TRBD2. The TCR originated in a man aged 35 to 55 with acute or convalescent COVID-19. CDR3 loop: CASSYETSGYNEQFF. The CDR3 bases are TGTGCCAGCAGTTACGAGACTAGCGGATACAATGAGCAGTTCTTC.